This TCR beta chain was sequenced during a study of cytomegalovirus exposure and HLA in healthy donors. Overall study results and limits: It was reportedly the case that the classifier diagnosed cytomegalovirus status with high specificity and sensitivity.

Profiled with immunoSEQ multiplex PCR; TCRdb holds only in-frame clones, not every one. The table includes over 200,000 clones, around 90% detected once. From germline, CDR1 is LNHDA and CDR2 SQIVND (reference sequence). This CDR3 region has 17 residues. Germline trimming cut 3 bases from V and 2 bases from J; bases unmatched to any gene: 7. Notes on this clone: The antigen remains unidentified.

The chain has TRBV19 and TRBJ2-3; TRBD2 matches at 11 bases. Sequences were obtained from PBMCs. The clonotype comes from a woman in her twenties or thirties in good health and CMV-seronegative. The CDR3 DNA follows: TGTGCCAGTAGTATCATACTAGCGGGAGCGTACACAGATACGCAGTATTTT. Translating it yields CASSIILAGAYTDTQYF.